This TCR beta chain is drawn from a study of T cell responses to AZD1222 COVID-19 vaccine. Study results and caveats: An increase in Spike-specific TCR breadth and depth was observed after two AZD1222 doses.

Germline loops: CDR1 PRHDT, CDR2 FYEKMQ (reference sequence). The CDR3 loop spans 14 amino acids. V dropped 2 bases and J dropped 6 bases, with 11 bases sitting between them. Sequenced by immunoSEQ multiplex PCR; TCRdb stores in-frame clones only, minus some. This table holds 80,000 or so clones, approximately 90% found once. A note on this clone: What it recognizes is unknown.

This chain uses TRBV13 with TRBJ2-1, with unresolved D. The material sequenced was peripheral blood, taken 28 days after the second AZD1222 dose. The origin of this receptor is an adult who received the AZD1222 COVID-19 vaccine. DNA for the CDR3: TGTGCCAGCAGCTTAATTAGGTCTAGCAATGAGCAGTTCTTC. Amino acid sequence: CASSLIRSSNEQFF.